This record concerns one T cell receptor (beta chain) sequence. Its antigen is unknown. The data were obtained in a study of radiation and T cells in renal cell carcinoma. General study findings and limits: In nephrectomy-only tumors, top 100 clonotypes averaged 43%, versus approximately 50% irradiated.

From germline, CDR1 is MDHEN and CDR2 SYDVKM. The V gene lost 6 bases and the J gene lost 10 bases, with 14 bases spanning the gap. This CDR3 has 12 residues. This sample's treatment: treatment-naive control, cytoreductive nephrectomy. The method was immunoSEQ multiplex PCR; TCRdb's version includes in-frame clones alone and lacks a portion of them. The table shows about 12,000 clones, with approximately 62% occurring only once. V is TRBV28 and J is TRBJ2-3; no definite D call. The sample here was tumor tissue, taken from a patient whose treatment was nephrectomy without radiotherapy. The TCR comes from an elderly woman with renal cell carcinoma. The CDR3, as DNA: TGTGCCAGCAGCCAACAAAAATCGCCGCAGTATTTT. Its translation: CASSQQKSPQYF.